Listed here are 16 T cell receptor beta chains from one sample, sequenced in a study of CD8 T cells in ankylosing spondylitis. Their antigen targets remain unknown. TCRdb called the 5' RACE reads again in MiXCR, with one record for every CDR3 protein. In the table there are under 950,000 distinct CDR3 sequences, about 20% of which are singletons. Study-wide findings and caveats: Ankylosing spondylitis blood seemed to carry a telltale TCR beta motif made of under ten highly homologous variants.

The sample was blood, either unsorted or a sorted T cell fraction (not recorded which). All receptors come from a male donor with ankylosing spondylitis.

This clonotype has at least ten counts. The chain carries TRBV12-3 or TRBV12-4 and TRBJ2-5, with a possible D match to TRBD2 (6 bases). V dropped 6 bases and J dropped 7 bases, with 12 bases sitting between them. The CDR3 totals 12 residues. The CDR3 region has the DNA TGTGCCAGCAGCTGGACTAAAGGGACCCAGTACTTC. This sequence encodes CASSWTKGTQYF.

V is TRBV11-2 and J is TRBJ2-7, with 8 bases identical to TRBD2. J lost 0 bases, V lost 7 bases, and 8 bases had no gene match. This CDR3 comprises 15 residues. Germline CDR1 and CDR2: SGHAT and FQNNGV. The CDR3 region has the DNA TGTGCCAGCAACACAGCGGGGGTTAGCTCCTACGAGCAGTACTTC. Protein product: CASNTAGVSSYEQYF.

This clonotype was detected a few times. The chain has TRBV24-1 and TRBJ2-1; 7 positions agree with TRBD1. Per germline, CDR1 KGHDR and CDR2 SFDVKD. CDR3 length: 15 residues. Unmatched junction bases numbered 1, after V lost 1 base and J lost 2 bases. The CDR3 DNA is TGTGCCACCAGTGATTTACAGGGGCCCTACAATGAGCAGTTCTTC. Amino acid sequence: CATSDLQGPYNEQFF.

The rearrangement joins TRBV28 to TRBJ2-5; 11 bases align to TRBD1. CDR3 length: 16 amino acids. CDR1 and CDR2 from the germline V gene are MDHEN and SYDVKM. J gave up 5 bases and V 6 bases, and 11 bases lay outside the gene matches. CDR3 region: CASRKVGQGARETQYF. CDR3 DNA sequence: TGTGCCAGCAGGAAAGTAGGACAGGGGGCTCGGGAGACCCAGTACTTC.

This clonotype occurred a few times. The V and J genes are TRBV7-3 and TRBJ2-1, with 8 bases fitting TRBD1. This CDR3 is 15 amino acids long. V trimming: 4 bases; J trimming: 4 bases; junction bases outside the gene matches: 6. From germline, CDR1 is SGHTA and CDR2 FQGTGA. In nucleotides, the CDR3 is TGTGCCAGCAGCTCAGGGGGCGCGAAATACAATGAGCAGTTCTTC. Translating gives CASSSGGAKYNEQFF.

V is TRBV12-3 or TRBV12-4 and J is TRBJ2-1, with D tentatively TRBD2 (5 bases). The CDR3 sequence is 15 residues long. V dropped 1 base and J dropped 1 base, with 8 bases sitting between them. The CDR3 nucleotides read TGTGCCAGCAGTTTAGGTGAGGGATCCTACAATGAGCAGTTCTTC. This encodes CASSLGEGSYNEQFF.

The chain recombines TRBV7-8 with TRBJ2-2, with no clear D. The ends were cut back, 5 bases at V and 5 bases at J, with 15 bases in the middle. Germline CDR1 SGHVS, CDR2 FQNEAQ. This CDR3 region has 15 residues. The CDR3: CASSREAIETGELFF. The DNA of the CDR3 is TGTGCCAGCAGCCGAGAGGCAATAGAAACCGGGGAGCTGTTTTTT. Looking up the rest from reference TRBV7-8 and TRBJ2-2 gives the full variable domain: GAGVSQSPRYKVAKRGQDVALRCDPISGHVSLFWYQQALGQGPEFLTYFQNEAQLDKSGLPSDRFFAERPEGSVSTLKIQRTQQEDSAVYLCASSREAIETGELFFGEGSRLTVL.

This chain joins TRBV20-1 and TRBJ2-7; D uncertain. CDR3 length equals 13 residues. Trimming took 6 bases from V and 1 from J, leaving 13 bases between them. Germline CDR1 reads DFQATT; CDR2 reads SNEGSKA (reference sequence). The CDR3 DNA follows: TGCAGTGCCCCCTGGGCACCTTCCTACGAGCAGTACTTC. It translates to CSAPWAPSYEQYF.

This clonotype was detected a few times. This chain links TRBV29-1 with TRBJ2-7, with D possibly matching TRBD2 (6 bases). Germline lookup yields CDR1 SQVTM and CDR2 ANQGSEA. This CDR3 region has 13 residues. V dropped 7 bases and J dropped 1 base, with 14 bases sitting between them. CDR3 in DNA: TGCAGCGCGACGACTAGTTCTTCCTACGAGCAGTACTTC. Translating gives CSATTSSSYEQYF.

CDR3 amino acids: CAWSEQDNQPQHF. The CDR3 DNA sequence: TGTGCCTGGAGTGAACAGGACAATCAGCCCCAGCATTTT. This sequence joins TRBV30 and TRBJ1-5, with D possibly being TRBD1 (5 bases). V gave up 1 base and J gave up 3 bases, with 7 bases separating them. Germline values: CDR1 GTSNPN, CDR2 SVGIG (reference sequence). The CDR3 is made up of 13 amino acids.

The V gene is TRBV13, the J gene TRBJ2-4, with D perhaps matching TRBD1 (6 bases). The V end was cut by 1 base, the J end by 6 bases, with 22 bases between. The CDR3 is made up of 18 amino acids. Germline assignment: CDR1 PRHDT and CDR2 FYEKMQ (reference sequence). This CDR3 is CASSLAGARVGVGNIQYF. CDR3 DNA: TGTGCCAGCAGCTTAGCAGGGGCGCGTGTCGGGGTGGGAAACATTCAGTACTTC.

In its sample, this clonotype was seen a few times. V is TRBV18 and J is TRBJ2-1; D perhaps matches TRBD1 (5 bases). The germline gives CDR1 KGHSH, CDR2 LQKENI. V lost 0 bases and J lost 4, with 7 bases in between. This CDR3 is built from 14 residues. CDR3 sequence (DNA): TGTGCCAGCTCACCACCTACAGGTTACAATGAGCAGTTCTTC. Protein: CASSPPTGYNEQFF.

This clonotype turned up a few times. J is TRBJ1-1 and V is TRBV9, with D perhaps TRBD1 (6 bases). V lost 0 bases and J 4 bases, leaving 16 bases between the germline ends. This CDR3 region has 16 residues. Germline V CDR1 and CDR2: SGDLS, YYNGEE. CDR3 residues: CASSVEEHGGPTEAFF. The CDR3 DNA follows: TGTGCCAGCAGCGTAGAGGAACACGGGGGGCCCACTGAAGCTTTCTTT.

This clonotype occurred a few times. CDR3 DNA sequence: TGTGCCAGCAGTTCGACGTCCGGGACGGCCCCCTACGAGCAGTACTTC. Translation gives CASSSTSGTAPYEQYF. The V and J genes are TRBV28 and TRBJ2-7; D assignment may be TRBD1 or TRBD2 (5 bases each). Trimming removed 4 bases from V and 2 bases from J, with 18 bases in between. In germline, CDR1 is MDHEN, CDR2 SYDVKM. This CDR3 spans 16 amino acids.

In its sample, this clonotype was seen a few times. The V and J genes are TRBV2 and TRBJ2-5; 9 positions agree with TRBD2. Germline V gene sequence: CDR1 SNHLY, CDR2 FYNNEI. The CDR3 is 15 amino acids. With V trimmed by 6 bases and J by 4 bases, 9 bases remained unmatched. For the CDR3, the DNA is TGTGCCAGCAGCGCCTCCGGGACTAGCCGAGAGACCCAGTACTTC. It yields the protein CASSASGTSRETQYF.

J is TRBJ2-3 and V is TRBV7-2; D is undetermined. Germline V gene data show CDR1 as SGHTA and CDR2 as FQGNSA. The CDR3 is 12 residues long. Trimming cost V 5 bases and J 4 bases, with 7 bases left between them. The CDR3 protein is CASSPISDTQYF. The CDR3 DNA is TGTGCCAGCAGCCCAATCTCAGATACGCAGTATTTT.